The source of this T cell receptor (beta chain) is a study of control samples from healthy donors and cancer patients (dated by TCRdb to the early 2020s). The library was produced with the immunoSEQ multiplex PCR assay. This immuneACCESS table, as held by TCRdb, lists in-frame sequences with V and J called but not all clones. Of the missing ones, under half trace to an unresolved V gene in checked studies; the others have no known cause. Here the sample has about 180,000 clones; 90% to 95% occur a single time. The top ten clonotypes cover about 1.5% of the sample. The CDR3 covers 16 residues, taking in both the cysteine and the phenylalanine. The only DNA kept is the CDR3, 48 bases in frame from the first base. Germline trimming: 1 base from V, 0 bases from J; junction bases outside gene matches: 3. As encoded in the germline V gene, CDR1 is SNHLY while CDR2 is FYNNEI. For this clone: The clone's antigen remains unknown. No quality values exist for individual bases; no much larger clone is one base distant.

The sequenced sample consisted of blood. The rearrangement joined TRBV2 to TRBJ2-1, and 7 bases in between align with TRBD1. This TCR derives from a woman between 18 and 29 years old in good health. The DNA sequence is TGTGCCAGCAGTGAAGGGGGACAGACCTCCTACAATGAGCAGTTCTTC. Its translation is CASSEGGQTSYNEQFF.